This T cell receptor (beta chain) was found in a study of blood T cell repertoires in COVID-19. Study information: Samples came from the United States, Italy and Spain, spanning acute and convalescent COVID-19. Sample material is recorded as cDNA or gDNA derived from T cells, B-cell-depleted T cells, or PBMCs.

As originally analysed: Amplification with reference gene primers provided the estimates of nucleated cell counts. Sequenced by immunoSEQ multiplex PCR; TCRdb stores in-frame clones only, minus some. V and J calls and clone size are as listed in that table; D and trimming were resolved from the DNA. The sample lists fewer than 150,000 clones; about 85% were seen once. The germline CDR1 and CDR2 sequences are SGHTA and FQGNSA. The CDR3 length is 15 residues. The J segment lost 1 base and the V segment lost 5 bases, leaving 5 bases of the junction unmatched. This clone came up once. The rearrangement joins TRBV7-2 to TRBJ1-5; 7 positions agree with TRBD1. Source material: peripheral blood. The receptor's source is a human donor in a cohort sampled during active COVID-19. The CDR3 here is CASSPQGGSNQPQHF. Here the CDR3 DNA reads TGTGCCAGCAGCCCTCAGGGGGGAAGCAATCAGCCCCAGCATTTT.